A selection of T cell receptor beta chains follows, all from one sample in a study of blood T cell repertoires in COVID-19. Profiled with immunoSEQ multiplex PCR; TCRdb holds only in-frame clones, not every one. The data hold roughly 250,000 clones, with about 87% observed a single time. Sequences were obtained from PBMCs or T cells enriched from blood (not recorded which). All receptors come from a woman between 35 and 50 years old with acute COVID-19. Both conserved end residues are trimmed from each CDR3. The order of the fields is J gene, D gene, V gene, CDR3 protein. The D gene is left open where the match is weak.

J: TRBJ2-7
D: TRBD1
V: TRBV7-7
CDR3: ASSLDRGGEQY

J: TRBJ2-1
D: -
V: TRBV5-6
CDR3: ASSLVAAYNEQF

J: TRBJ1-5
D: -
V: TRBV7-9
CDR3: ASSLGLTETRRPQH

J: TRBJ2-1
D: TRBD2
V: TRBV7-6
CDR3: ASSHIPRPGTSGRAIVDEQF

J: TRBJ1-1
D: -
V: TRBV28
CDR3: ATNTRITEAF

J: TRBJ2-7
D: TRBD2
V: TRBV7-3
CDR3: ASSSGFRAAGGSNEQY

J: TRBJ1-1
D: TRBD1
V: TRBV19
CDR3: ASSIVMAGQGGTEAF

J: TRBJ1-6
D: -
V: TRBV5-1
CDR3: ASSPTAYNSPLH

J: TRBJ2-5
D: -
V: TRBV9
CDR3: ASSISGSGRQETQY

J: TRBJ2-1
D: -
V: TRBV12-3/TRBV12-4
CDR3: ASTEYGYNEQF

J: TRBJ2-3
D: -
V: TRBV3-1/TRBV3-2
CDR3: ASSLSSERMGMRLNTQY

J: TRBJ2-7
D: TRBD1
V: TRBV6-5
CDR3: ASSYSAGGSYEQY

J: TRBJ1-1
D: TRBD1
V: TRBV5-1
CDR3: ASSQGQGVEAF

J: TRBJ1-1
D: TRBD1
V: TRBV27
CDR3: ASSLTGGRTEAF

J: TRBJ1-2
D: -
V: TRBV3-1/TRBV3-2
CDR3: ASSQGGGIYYGYT

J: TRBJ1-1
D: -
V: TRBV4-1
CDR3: ASSQTSQEAF

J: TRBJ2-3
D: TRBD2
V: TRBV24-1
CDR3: ATSLTRGAGVRTDTQY

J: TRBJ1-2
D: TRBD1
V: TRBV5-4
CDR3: ASSRGRSRGYT

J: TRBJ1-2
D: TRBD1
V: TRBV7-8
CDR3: ASSLAQGLYGYT

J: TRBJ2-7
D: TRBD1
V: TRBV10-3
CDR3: AISKDRGPSYEQY

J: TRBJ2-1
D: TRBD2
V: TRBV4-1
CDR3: ASSQGLAGGGTYNEQF

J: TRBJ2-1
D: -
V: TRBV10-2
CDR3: ASSHGGSSYNEQF

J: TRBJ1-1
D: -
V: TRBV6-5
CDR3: ASSYDSRMNTEAF

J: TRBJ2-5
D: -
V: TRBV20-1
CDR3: SASHGQSQETQY

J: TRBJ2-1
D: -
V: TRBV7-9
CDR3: ASSQVGSASSYNEQF

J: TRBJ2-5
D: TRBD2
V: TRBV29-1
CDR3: SAGGLAGEGAGETQY

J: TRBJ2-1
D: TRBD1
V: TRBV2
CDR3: ASSLQGASYNEQF

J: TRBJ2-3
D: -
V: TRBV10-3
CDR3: AAGGETQY

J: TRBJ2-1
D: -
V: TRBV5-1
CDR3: ASSLGAYNEQF

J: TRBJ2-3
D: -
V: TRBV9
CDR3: ASSAGVADTQY

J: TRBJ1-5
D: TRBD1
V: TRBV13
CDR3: ASSLRGQVNNQPQH

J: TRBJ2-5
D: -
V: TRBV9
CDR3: ASSVAGQETQY

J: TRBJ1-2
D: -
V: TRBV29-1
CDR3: SVATGEGNYGYT

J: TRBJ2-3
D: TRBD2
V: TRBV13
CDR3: ASSLRGLSGRPDTQY

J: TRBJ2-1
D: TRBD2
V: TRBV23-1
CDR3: ASSQPNQTSGRSNEQF

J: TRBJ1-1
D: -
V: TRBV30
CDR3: AWSSGATEAF

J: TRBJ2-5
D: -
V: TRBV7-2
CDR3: ASSFLSGARWETQY

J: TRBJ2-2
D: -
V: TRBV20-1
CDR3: SARYNGELF

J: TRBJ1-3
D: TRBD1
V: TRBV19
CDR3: ASSKQGATGNTIY

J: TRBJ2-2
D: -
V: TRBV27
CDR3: ASSPAGLSTGELF

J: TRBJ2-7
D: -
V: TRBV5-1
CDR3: ASSPDRDYEQY

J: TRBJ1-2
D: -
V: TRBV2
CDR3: ARERETGGYT

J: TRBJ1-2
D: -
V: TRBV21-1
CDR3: ASSKETHTNYGYT

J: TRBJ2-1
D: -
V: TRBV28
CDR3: ASLSIEGANYNEQF

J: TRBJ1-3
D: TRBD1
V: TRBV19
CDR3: ASTPGQGIGVGNTIY

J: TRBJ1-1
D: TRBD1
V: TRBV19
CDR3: VSSPGTGADTEAF

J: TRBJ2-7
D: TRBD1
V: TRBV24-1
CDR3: ATSDRGQGALSYEQY

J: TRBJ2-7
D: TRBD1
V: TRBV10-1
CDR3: ASSDPGQPAQY

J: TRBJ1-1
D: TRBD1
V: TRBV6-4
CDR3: ASRNWGQGGTEAF

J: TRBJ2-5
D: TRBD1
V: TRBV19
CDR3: ATARGTGGKETQY

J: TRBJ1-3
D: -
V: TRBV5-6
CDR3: ASSLVIREGRNTIY

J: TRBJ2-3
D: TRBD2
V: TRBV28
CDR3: ASSLSGLAGGDTQY

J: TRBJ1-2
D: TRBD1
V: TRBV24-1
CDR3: AIGTGGAGLHGYT

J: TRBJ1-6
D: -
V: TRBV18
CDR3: ASSPTENSPLH

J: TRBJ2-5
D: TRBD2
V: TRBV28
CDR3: ASRGYWVAGDEETQY

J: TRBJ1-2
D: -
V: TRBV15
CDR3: ATSRDGGEEFYGYT

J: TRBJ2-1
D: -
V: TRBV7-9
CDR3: ASSSRTGITHEQF

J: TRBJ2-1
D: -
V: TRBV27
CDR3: ASSQGGSSYNEQF

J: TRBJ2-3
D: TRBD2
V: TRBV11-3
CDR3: ASSLLTFGLAGADTQY

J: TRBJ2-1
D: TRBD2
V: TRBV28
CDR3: VAGGSYNEQF